This T cell receptor beta chain was observed in a study of blood T cell repertoires in COVID-19. V gave up 6 bases and J gave up 4 bases, with 16 bases separating them. Germline CDR1 reads SGDLS; CDR2 reads YYNGEE. The CDR3 runs 15 residues. Generated by immunoSEQ multiplex PCR, the TCRdb table keeps only in-frame clones and is missing some. Altogether over 85,000 clones are present, over 75% being singletons, with the ten largest covering under 4.5%. The clonotype was recovered from a man between 60 and 70 years old with acute or convalescent COVID-19. Sequencing used peripheral blood. The V and J genes are TRBV9 and TRBJ2-2, with no clear D. This chain's CDR3 is CASTAVPSGTGELFF. The CDR3 DNA follows: TGTGCCAGCACCGCGGTTCCCTCGGGCACCGGGGAGCTGTTTTTT.